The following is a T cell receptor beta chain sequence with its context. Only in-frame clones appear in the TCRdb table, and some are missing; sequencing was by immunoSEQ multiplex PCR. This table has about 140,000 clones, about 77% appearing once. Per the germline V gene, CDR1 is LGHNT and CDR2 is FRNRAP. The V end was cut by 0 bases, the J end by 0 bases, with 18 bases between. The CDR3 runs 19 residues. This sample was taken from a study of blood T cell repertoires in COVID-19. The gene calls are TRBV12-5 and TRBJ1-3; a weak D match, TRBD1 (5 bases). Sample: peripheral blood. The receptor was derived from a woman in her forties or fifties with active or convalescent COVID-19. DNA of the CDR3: TGTGCTAGTGGTTTGGTACTCGGATCTATCAGGGACTCTGGAAACACCATATATTTT. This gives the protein CASGLVLGSIRDSGNTIYF.